This T cell receptor (beta chain) was found in a study of blood T cell repertoires in COVID-19. Assay used: immunoSEQ multiplex PCR; TCRdb lists only in-frame clones, some missing. The sample includes 150,000 to 200,000 clones, 70% to 90% of them seen just once. V lost 5 bases to trimming and J lost 3 bases; unmatched junction nucleotides: 5. Germline CDR1 and CDR2: PRHDT and FYEKMQ (reference sequence). This CDR3 has 14 residues. This chain joins TRBV13 and TRBJ2-7, with 9 bases that match TRBD2. The TCR comes from a man between 18 and 35 years old who had recovered from COVID-19. What was sequenced was peripheral blood. For the CDR3, the DNA is TGTGCCAGCAGCCCGGGACTAGCTAACTACGAGCAGTACTTC. The encoded protein is CASSPGLANYEQYF.